Sequencing of this T cell receptor (beta chain) was carried out in a study of cytomegalovirus exposure and HLA in healthy donors. Study summary: Around 89 million unique TCRs from HLA-typed donors made up an early data release.

This clone was seen a single time. Its target is unknown. The CDR3 extends over 16 amino acids. Trimming pared 0 bases from V and 1 base from J, leaving 10 bases between. Per the germline V gene, CDR1 is ENHRY and CDR2 is SYGVKD. Study results and caveats: As was reported, the classifier diagnosed cytomegalovirus status with high specificity and sensitivity. Later examination showed HLA-associated TCR beta chains had greater clonal expansion than equally common others. A list of 150 to 200 TCR beta chains associated with cytomegalovirus was given.

60 Vbeta and 13 Jbeta primers were used in PCR. TCRdb's table, derived via immunoSEQ multiplex PCR, lists solely in-frame clones and lacks some. The table shows fewer than 250,000 clones, with roughly 80% occurring only once. This TCR was recovered from a woman aged 25 to 45 in good health and CMV-seropositive. The source material was PBMCs. V gene TRBV10-3 combines with J gene TRBJ2-1, with TRBD1 as a possible D gene (6 bases). The CDR3 here is CAISESGGESYNEQFF. CDR3 nucleotide sequence: TGTGCCATCAGTGAGTCAGGGGGAGAATCCTACAATGAGCAGTTCTTC.